Below, one TCR beta chain is given with its context. The CDR3 spans 14 residues. V was shortened by 6 bases and J by 6 bases, with 16 bases between the two germline ends. Germline-derived CDR1 and CDR2 are MNHEY and SVGAGI. The data originate from a study of OX40 agonist ivuxolimab in advanced cancers. Only in-frame clones appear in the TCRdb table, and some are missing; sequencing was by immunoSEQ multiplex PCR. The table lists roughly 56,000 clones, roughly 85% of them singletons. This sequence was found in an adult with an advanced solid tumor such as melanoma, head and neck, liver or kidney cancer. The sample was CD4+ or CD8+ T cells sorted from blood, taken in a trial of the OX40 agonist ivuxolimab. The chain has TRBV6-5 and TRBJ2-3; D is uncertain. This CDR3 is CASRQDPSSDTQYF. The CDR3 nucleotides read TGTGCCAGCAGGCAAGACCCGTCCTCCGATACGCAGTATTTT.